This TCR beta chain was captured in a study of cytomegalovirus exposure and HLA in healthy donors. PCR was performed using 60 Vbeta and 13 Jbeta primers. The protocol was immunoSEQ multiplex PCR, while the TCRdb copy is restricted to in-frame clones and leaves out a portion. The sample shows 150,000 to 200,000 clones, roughly 80% of them seen only once. The germline V gene encodes CDR1 SGDLS and CDR2 YYNGEE. V lost 0 bases to trimming and J lost 2 bases; unmatched junction nucleotides: 9. This CDR3 has 17 residues. General study points: In a later analysis, approximately 15,000 TCR beta sequences were associated with HLA alleles at 0.05 false discovery rate. The study labeled under 200 TCR beta chains cytomegalovirus-associated. Later analysis identified a missense DCLRE1C variant that was linked to TCR beta V- and J-gene trimming. Within an earlier analysis, most TCR beta V segments proved productive either about 87% or about 30% of the time.

With regard to this clone: What it binds is not known.

Sequencing was carried out using PBMCs. V and J are TRBV9 and TRBJ2-3; 7 nucleotides match TRBD2. This clonotype originated in a woman aged 45 to 65 in good health and CMV-seronegative. DNA for the CDR3: TGTGCCAGCAGCGTAGGCGTTGGGGGAGGGTCCACAGATACGCAGTATTTT. Amino acids: CASSVGVGGGSTDTQYF.